This entry lists 23 T cell receptor beta chains sequenced from one sample in a study of shared clonotypes between healthy human individuals. TCRdb keeps only in-frame clones here, not all; method: immunoSEQ multiplex PCR. Among around 2.5 million clones listed, roughly 93% were seen once. Material for sequencing was naive CD4+ T cells from PBMCs. As to subset: CD45RA+ positively selected. Receptors were obtained from a man younger than 35 in good health. Some clones in this sample may be carry-over from other donors' samples.

The gene calls are TRBV25-1 and TRBJ2-7, with TRBD1 matching over 8 bases. With V trimmed by 6 bases and J by 6 bases, 7 bases remained unmatched. The CDR3 contains 13 residues. Germline V lookup: CDR1 MGHDK, CDR2 SYGVNS. Written as DNA, the CDR3 is TGTGCCAGCAGCGACAGGGGTATGGGCGAGCAGTACTTC. It specifies CASSDRGMGEQYF.

V and J are TRBV20-1 and TRBJ1-1; unclear D gene. CDR1 DFQATT and CDR2 SNEGSKA come from the germline V gene (reference sequence). The ends were cut back, 6 bases at V and 9 bases at J, with 11 bases in the middle. The length of the CDR3 is 10 residues. CDR3 region: CSADEQKAFF. CDR3 nucleotide sequence: TGCAGTGCGGACGAACAAAAAGCTTTCTTT.

The genes are TRBV19 and TRBJ1-2; maybe TRBD1 (5 bases). Germline CDR1 LNHDA, CDR2 SQIVND (reference sequence). Trimming stripped 6 bases from V and 8 bases from J, with 13 bases between. This CDR3 comprises 12 residues. CDR3 DNA sequence: TGTGCCAGTAGCCAGGGCCCTTTGGGCTACACCTTC. Amino acids: CASSQGPLGYTF.

This sequence joins TRBV28 and TRBJ1-2, with 8 bases identical to TRBD1. Germline V gene data show CDR1 as MDHEN and CDR2 as SYDVKM. V was clipped by 6 bases and J by 4 bases; unmatched bases: 7. This CDR3 region has 14 residues. The CDR3 DNA follows: TGTGCCAGCAGATCCGGACAGGGAACCTATGGCTACACCTTC. Translating it yields CASRSGQGTYGYTF.

The chain joins TRBV30 to TRBJ1-1; D is unresolved. This CDR3 has 14 residues. Germline V CDR1 and CDR2: GTSNPN, SVGIG (reference sequence). With 0 bases removed from V and 5 bases from J, the gap between germline ends came to 13 bases. The CDR3 DNA follows: TGTGCCTGGAGTGTAAAGGGCCGACGGACTGAAGCTTTCTTT. This sequence encodes CAWSVKGRRTEAFF.

The chain's CDR3 is CASSIFFAGGVYGYTF. In nucleotides, the CDR3 is TGTGCCAGTAGTATCTTCTTCGCAGGGGGGGTCTATGGCTACACCTTC. This chain joins TRBV19 and TRBJ1-2, with 7 bases identical to TRBD1. The V segment lost 3 bases and the J segment 4 bases; nucleotides outside the gene matches: 11. The CDR3 loop spans 16 amino acids. The V gene's germline CDR1 is LNHDA and CDR2 SQIVND (reference sequence).

This chain connects TRBV6-6 to TRBJ2-1; D unresolved. The CDR3 sequence is 11 residues long. Germline-derived CDR1 and CDR2 are MNHNY and SVGAGI (reference sequence). The germline V and J ends were trimmed by 8 bases and 7 bases, with 9 bases remaining between them. The CDR3 nucleotides read TGTGCCAGCCGAACCCTGAATGAGCAGTTCTTC. Encoded protein: CASRTLNEQFF.

J is TRBJ2-1 and V is TRBV7-9; TRBD2 matches 11 bases. The CDR3 sequence is 19 residues long. With V trimmed by 5 bases and J by 0 bases, 12 bases remained unmatched. Germline lookup yields CDR1 SEHNR and CDR2 FQNEAQ (reference sequence). The CDR3 region is CASSPILAGGISSYNEQFF. CDR3 bases: TGTGCCAGCAGCCCCATCCTAGCGGGAGGAATAAGCTCCTACAATGAGCAGTTCTTC.

V usage is TRBV5-1 and J usage is TRBJ2-7, with TRBD1 matching over 7 bases. V was clipped by 3 bases and J by 4 bases; unmatched bases: 10. Germline lookup yields CDR1 SGHRS and CDR2 YFSETQ. CDR3 length: 15 amino acids. CDR3 loop: CASSSNRGWKYEQYF. CDR3 sequence (DNA): TGCGCCAGCAGCTCGAACAGGGGATGGAAATACGAGCAGTACTTC.

The chain has TRBV7-3 and TRBJ2-2; D is undetermined. Trimming removed 1 base at V and 2 bases at J, with 17 bases between. Germline assignment: CDR1 SGHTA and CDR2 FQGTGA. This CDR3 region has 18 residues. The CDR3 is CASSLRRTGGGNTGELFF. DNA for the CDR3: TGTGCCAGCAGCTTAAGGCGAACGGGCGGTGGAAACACCGGGGAGCTGTTTTTT.

This clone was counted a few times. The rearrangement links TRBV5-1 to TRBJ1-1; TRBD1 is a possible D gene (6 bases). The CDR3 extends over 13 amino acids. V gave up 0 bases and J gave up 5 bases, with 8 bases separating them. Germline CDR1 and CDR2: SGHRS and YFSETQ. The CDR3, as DNA: TGCGCCAGCAGCTTGGTGGACAGTACTGAAGCTTTCTTT. It codes for CASSLVDSTEAFF.

The gene calls are TRBV5-1 and TRBJ1-4; TRBD1 matches at 7 bases. With V trimmed by 1 base and J by 8 bases, 5 bases remained unmatched. Looked up from germline, CDR1 is SGHRS and CDR2 is YFSETQ. There are 14 residues in the CDR3. For the CDR3, the DNA is TGCGCCAGCAGCTTGACAGGGGTGGAAGAAAAACTGTTTTTT. This codes for CASSLTGVEEKLFF.

The genes are TRBV23-1 and TRBJ2-3; 10 nucleotides align to TRBD1. TRBV23-1 has ORF status, its function being uncertain. V lost 0 bases, J lost 3 bases, and 3 bases stayed unmatched. There are 16 residues in the CDR3. CDR3 sequence: CASSQSSGQGTDTQYF. The CDR3 region has the DNA TGCGCCAGCAGTCAATCGTCGGGACAGGGGACAGATACGCAGTATTTT.

V is TRBV7-2 and J is TRBJ1-2; TRBD1 aligns across 10 bases. The CDR3 runs to 14 residues. V trimming: 5 bases; J trimming: 4 bases; junction bases outside the gene matches: 4. Germline CDR1 and CDR2: SGHTA and FQGNSA. The CDR3 sequence: CASSPRTGGYGYTF. CDR3 sequence (DNA): TGTGCCAGCAGCCCGAGGACAGGGGGCTATGGCTACACCTTC.

This chain joins TRBV11-2 and TRBJ2-3; 8 nucleotides align to TRBD2. The CDR3 sequence is 15 residues long. J gave up 0 bases and V 1 base, and 0 bases lay outside the gene matches. Germline CDR1 and CDR2: SGHAT and FQNNGV. CDR3 protein: CASSLGGRSTDTQYF. In DNA form, the CDR3 reads TGTGCCAGCAGCTTAGGCGGGAGGAGCACAGATACGCAGTATTTT.

V gene TRBV2 combines with J gene TRBJ2-7, with D hard to call. The CDR3 is 10 residues long. Looked up from germline, CDR1 is SNHLY and CDR2 is FYNNEI. V lost 11 bases to trimming and J lost 0 bases, with 5 bases between them. The CDR3 sequence is CAWGSYEQYF. The CDR3 nucleotides read TGTGCCTGGGGCTCCTACGAGCAGTACTTC.

This chain links TRBV9 with TRBJ1-1, with a tentative D call TRBD1 (6 bases). With 0 bases removed from V and 0 bases from J, the gap between germline ends came to 15 bases. The germline V gene has CDR1 SGDLS and CDR2 YYNGEE. The CDR3 has 17 amino acids. CDR3 region: CASSVAPQGTMNTEAFF. DNA for the CDR3: TGTGCCAGCAGCGTAGCCCCACAGGGTACCATGAACACTGAAGCTTTCTTT.

The chain is built from TRBV30 and TRBJ1-2; 9 bases line up with TRBD1. CDR3 length: 13 residues. V lost 7 bases to trimming and J lost 7 bases; unmatched junction nucleotides: 10. CDR1 and CDR2 from the germline V gene are GTSNPN and SVGIG (reference sequence). The CDR3 is CASSGQGIGGYTF. DNA for the CDR3: TGTGCCTCAAGTGGACAGGGGATTGGTGGCTACACCTTC.

CDR3 sequence: CASSFSRLSYEQYF. Written as DNA, the CDR3 is TGTGCCAGCAGTTTCTCCCGGTTGTCCTACGAGCAGTACTTC. This sequence joins TRBV27 and TRBJ2-7; D is undetermined. Germline V gene data show CDR1 as MNHEY and CDR2 as SMNVEV (reference sequence). V was shortened by 3 bases and J by 1 base, with 10 bases between the two germline ends. The CDR3 spans 14 residues.

V and J are TRBV28 and TRBJ1-5; 8 positions agree with TRBD1. V was pared by 5 bases and J by 7 bases, with 13 bases of the junction left unmatched. CDR1 is MDHEN and CDR2 is SYDVKM in the germline V gene. This CDR3 contains 16 residues. The CDR3 sequence: CASSTPGTGTIQPQHF. The CDR3 nucleotides are TGTGCCAGCAGTACACCCGGGACAGGAACGATCCAGCCCCAGCATTTT.

The gene calls are TRBV28 and TRBJ2-2; 9 bases line up with TRBD2. The CDR3 extends over 15 amino acids. The V gene end was trimmed by 7 bases and the J gene end by 5 bases; junction bases not matched to a gene: 8. The germline V gene encodes CDR1 MDHEN and CDR2 SYDVKM. Here the CDR3 DNA reads TGTGCCAGCACCGCCCGCGGGGGGGCGACCGGGGAGCTGTTTTTT. Amino acids: CASTARGGATGELFF.

The sample holds one count of this clone. This chain joins TRBV5-1 and TRBJ2-7, with 8 nucleotides matching TRBD2. V lost 4 bases, J lost 1 base, and 4 bases stayed unmatched. Germline loops: CDR1 SGHRS, CDR2 YFSETQ. CDR3 length: 14 residues. CDR3 nucleotide sequence: TGCGCCAGCAGCCGAGCGGGAGCTTCCTACGAGCAGTACTTC. Translated: CASSRAGASYEQYF.

The rearrangement uses TRBV18 and TRBJ2-5, with D possibly matching TRBD1 (6 bases). The CDR3 sequence is 14 residues long. Germline V gene sequence: CDR1 KGHSH, CDR2 LQKENI. Trimming took 8 bases from V and 2 from J, leaving 15 bases between them. The CDR3 nucleotides are TGTGCCAGCCAGGACAGTAATACTCAAGAGACCCAGTACTTC. Protein sequence: CASQDSNTQETQYF.